The clone carrying this T cell receptor beta chain has only one observation. From germline, CDR1 is GTSNPN and CDR2 SVGIG (reference sequence). The CDR3 length is 12 residues. Trimming took off 4 bases at V and 3 bases at J, with 8 bases between the two ends. The entry originates in a study of T cells after somatic rescue of genetic block. Measured with immunoSEQ multiplex PCR; TCRdb has only the in-frame clones, and not every one. The sample lists 110,000 or so clones, approximately 90% occurring once. Sequenced sample: peripheral blood mononuclear cells (PBMCs). This clonotype originated in a woman between 18 and 29 years old. The chain uses TRBV30 and TRBJ2-3; D not certain. This CDR3 is CAWTPGTDTQYF. DNA for the CDR3: TGTGCCTGGACCCCTGGGACAGATACGCAGTATTTT.